This TCR beta chain was observed in a study of T cells after posttransplantation cyclophosphamide. Measured with immunoSEQ multiplex PCR; TCRdb has only the in-frame clones, and not every one. The table includes some 15,000 clones, approximately 80% detected once. Sampled 1 year posttransplant, controls received myeloablative marrow transplants, methotrexate and a calcineurin inhibitor. V lost 4 bases to trimming and J lost 0 bases, with 14 bases between them. Germline V gene data show CDR1 as SGDLS and CDR2 as YYNGEE. The length of the CDR3 is 16 residues. This TCR came from a male patient between 25 and 39 years old who received an allogeneic stem cell transplant from an unrelated donor, was CMV-positive, and had acute and chronic GVHD. The graft donor may have contributed some T cells. This material consisted of PBMCs, taken 441 days after allogeneic stem cell transplant with calcineurin inhibitor and methotrexate. V usage is TRBV9 and J usage is TRBJ1-3, with a possible D match to TRBD1 (6 bases). The CDR3 DNA is TGTGCCAGCAGCCCCAAGACAGGAGGCTCTGGAAACACCATATATTTT. Translating gives CASSPKTGGSGNTIYF.